This T cell receptor (beta chain) was recorded in a study of shared clonotypes between healthy human individuals. Data came from immunoSEQ multiplex PCR; TCRdb stores just in-frame clones and leaves some out. The table has over a million clones, nearly 99% seen once. CDR3 length equals 14 residues. V was cut by 0 bases and J by 2 bases, with 7 bases left in between. Germline CDR1 reads SGDLS; CDR2 reads YYNGEE. Whole-study findings and limits: Generation probability values for non-shared clonotypes were lower than those for clonotypes shared by all four donors.

Concerning this clone itself: Its antigen remains unidentified.

The chain has TRBV9 and TRBJ2-3; unclear D gene. The clonotype was recovered from a young man in good health. The specimen was naive CD4+ T cells sorted from blood. This sample's subset: CD45RA+ positively selected. The DNA of the CDR3 is TGTGCCAGCAGCGTAGTCCAAATCACAGATACGCAGTATTTT. Amino acids: CASSVVQITDTQYF.